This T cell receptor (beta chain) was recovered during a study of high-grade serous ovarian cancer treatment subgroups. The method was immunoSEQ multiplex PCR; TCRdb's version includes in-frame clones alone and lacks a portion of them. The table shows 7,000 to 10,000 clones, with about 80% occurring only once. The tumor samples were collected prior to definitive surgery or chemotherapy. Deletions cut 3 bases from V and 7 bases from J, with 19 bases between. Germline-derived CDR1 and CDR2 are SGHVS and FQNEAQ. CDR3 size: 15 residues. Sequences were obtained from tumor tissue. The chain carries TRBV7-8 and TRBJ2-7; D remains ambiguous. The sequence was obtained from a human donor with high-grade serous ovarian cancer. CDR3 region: CASSFRPTESNEQYF. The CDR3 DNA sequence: TGTGCCAGCAGCTTTCGTCCGACGGAAAGTAATGAGCAGTACTTC.